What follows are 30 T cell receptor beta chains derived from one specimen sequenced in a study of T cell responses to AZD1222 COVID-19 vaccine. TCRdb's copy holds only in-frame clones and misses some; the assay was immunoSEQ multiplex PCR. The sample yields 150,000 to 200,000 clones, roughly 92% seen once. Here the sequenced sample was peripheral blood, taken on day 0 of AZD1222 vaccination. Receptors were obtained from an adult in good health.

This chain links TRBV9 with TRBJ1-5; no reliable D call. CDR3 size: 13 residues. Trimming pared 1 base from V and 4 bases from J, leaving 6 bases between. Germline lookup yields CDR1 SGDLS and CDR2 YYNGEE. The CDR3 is CASSVLGNQPQHF. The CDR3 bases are TGTGCCAGCAGCGTACTTGGAAATCAGCCCCAGCATTTT.

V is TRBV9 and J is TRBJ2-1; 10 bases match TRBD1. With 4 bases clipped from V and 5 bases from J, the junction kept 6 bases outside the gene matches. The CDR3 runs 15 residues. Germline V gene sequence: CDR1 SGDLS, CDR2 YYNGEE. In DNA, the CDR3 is TGTGCCAGCAGCATAGCCGGGACAGGGGACAATGAGCAGTTCTTC. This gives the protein CASSIAGTGDNEQFF.

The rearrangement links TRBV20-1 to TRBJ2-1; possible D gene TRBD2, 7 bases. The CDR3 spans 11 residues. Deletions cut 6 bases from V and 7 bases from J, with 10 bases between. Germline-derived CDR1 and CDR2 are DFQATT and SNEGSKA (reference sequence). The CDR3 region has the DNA TGCAGTGCGGGGGGGCCGAATGAGCAGTTCTTC. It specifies CSAGGPNEQFF.

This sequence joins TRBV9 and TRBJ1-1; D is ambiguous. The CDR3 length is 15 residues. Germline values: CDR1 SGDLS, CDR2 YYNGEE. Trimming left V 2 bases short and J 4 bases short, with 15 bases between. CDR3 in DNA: TGTGCCAGCAGCGTCACTGACCGGCCTTTCACTGAAGCTTTCTTT. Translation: CASSVTDRPFTEAFF.

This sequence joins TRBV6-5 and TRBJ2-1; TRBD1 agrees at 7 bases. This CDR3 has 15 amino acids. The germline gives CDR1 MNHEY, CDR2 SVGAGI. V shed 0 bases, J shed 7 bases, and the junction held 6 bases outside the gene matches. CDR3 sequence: CASSYSNTGDNEQFF. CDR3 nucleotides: TGTGCCAGCAGTTACTCCAATACAGGGGATAATGAGCAGTTCTTC.

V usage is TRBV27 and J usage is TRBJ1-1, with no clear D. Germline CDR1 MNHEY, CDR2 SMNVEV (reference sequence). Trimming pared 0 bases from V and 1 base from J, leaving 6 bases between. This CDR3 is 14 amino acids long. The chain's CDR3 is CASSLSLGNTEAFF. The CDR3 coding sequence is TGTGCCAGCAGTTTATCACTAGGGAACACTGAAGCTTTCTTT.

The CDR3 region is CASSAIDRDTEAFF. For the CDR3, the DNA is TGTGCCAGCAGTGCGATCGACAGGGACACTGAAGCTTTCTTT. This chain connects TRBV25-1 to TRBJ1-1; 7 nucleotides match TRBD1. Germline CDR1 MGHDK, CDR2 SYGVNS. Trimming at V came to 4 bases and at J to 3 bases, leaving 5 bases not matched to a gene. This CDR3 contains 14 residues. Drawing the rest from reference TRBV25-1 and TRBJ1-1, the complete variable domain is EADIYQTPRYLVIGTGKKITLECSQTMGHDKMYWYQQDPGMELHLIHYSYGVNSTEKGDLSSESTVSRIRTEHFPLTLESARPSHTSQYLCASSAIDRDTEAFFGQGTRLTVV.

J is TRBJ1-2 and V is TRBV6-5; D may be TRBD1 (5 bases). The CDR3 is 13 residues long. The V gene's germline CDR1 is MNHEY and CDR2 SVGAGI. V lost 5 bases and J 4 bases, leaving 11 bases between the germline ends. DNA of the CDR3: TGTGCCAGCAGTATCAGGGTTTCCTATGGCTACACCTTC. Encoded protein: CASSIRVSYGYTF.

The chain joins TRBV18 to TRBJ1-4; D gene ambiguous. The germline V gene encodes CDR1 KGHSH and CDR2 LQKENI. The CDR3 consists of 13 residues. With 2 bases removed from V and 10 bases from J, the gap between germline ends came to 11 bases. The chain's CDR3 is CASSPEPVGKLFF. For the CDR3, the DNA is TGTGCCAGCTCACCAGAGCCGGTTGGAAAACTGTTTTTT.

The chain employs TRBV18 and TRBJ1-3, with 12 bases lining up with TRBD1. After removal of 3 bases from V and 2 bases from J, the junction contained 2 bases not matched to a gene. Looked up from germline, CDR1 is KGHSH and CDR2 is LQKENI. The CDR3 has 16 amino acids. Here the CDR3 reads CASSPGTGGPGNTIYF. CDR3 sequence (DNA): TGTGCCAGCTCACCTGGGACAGGGGGCCCTGGAAACACCATATATTTT. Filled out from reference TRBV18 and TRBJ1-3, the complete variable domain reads NAGVMQNPRHLVRRRGQEARLRCSPMKGHSHVYWYRQLPEEGLKFMVYLQKENIIDESGMPKERFSAEFPKEGPSILRIQQVVRGDSAAYFCASSPGTGGPGNTIYFGEGSWLTVV.

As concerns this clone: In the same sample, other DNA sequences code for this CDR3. CDR3 coding DNA: TGTGCCAGCTCACCCGGACAGAACACTGAAGCTTTCTTT. It codes for CASSPGQNTEAFF. The genes are TRBV18 and TRBJ1-1, with D perhaps TRBD1 (5 bases). Germline assignment: CDR1 KGHSH and CDR2 LQKENI. The CDR3 is 13 residues long. V was pared by 3 bases and J by 1 base, with 6 bases between. The full variable domain, with the rest looked up from reference TRBV18 and TRBJ1-1, is NAGVMQNPRHLVRRRGQEARLRCSPMKGHSHVYWYRQLPEEGLKFMVYLQKENIIDESGMPKERFSAEFPKEGPSILRIQQVVRGDSAAYFCASSPGQNTEAFFGQGTRLTVV.

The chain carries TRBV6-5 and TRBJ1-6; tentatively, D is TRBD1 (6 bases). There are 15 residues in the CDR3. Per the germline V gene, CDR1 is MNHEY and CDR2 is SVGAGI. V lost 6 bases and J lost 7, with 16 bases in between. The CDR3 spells CASRIQGAINSPLHF. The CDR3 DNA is TGTGCCAGCAGAATACAGGGAGCTATCAATTCACCCCTCCACTTT.

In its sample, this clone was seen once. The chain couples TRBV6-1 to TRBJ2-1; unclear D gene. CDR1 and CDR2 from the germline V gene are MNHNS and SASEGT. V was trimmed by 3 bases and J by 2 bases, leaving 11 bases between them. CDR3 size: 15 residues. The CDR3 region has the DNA TGTGCCAGCAGTGAGAGACACTCTCCCTACAATGAGCAGTTCTTC. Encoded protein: CASSERHSPYNEQFF.

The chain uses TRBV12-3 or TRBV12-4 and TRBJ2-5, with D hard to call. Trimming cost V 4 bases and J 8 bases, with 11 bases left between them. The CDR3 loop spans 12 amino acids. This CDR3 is CASSSAGRTQYF. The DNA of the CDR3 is TGTGCCAGCAGTTCCGCTGGGCGTACCCAGTACTTC.

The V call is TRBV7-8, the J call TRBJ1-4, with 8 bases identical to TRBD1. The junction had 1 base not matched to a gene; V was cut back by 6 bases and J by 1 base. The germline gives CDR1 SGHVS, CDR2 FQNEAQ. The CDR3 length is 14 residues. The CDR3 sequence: CASRDRETNEKLFF. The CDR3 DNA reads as TGTGCCAGCAGGGACAGGGAAACTAATGAAAAACTGTTTTTT. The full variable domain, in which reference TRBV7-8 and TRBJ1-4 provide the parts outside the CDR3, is GAGVSQSPRYKVAKRGQDVALRCDPISGHVSLFWYQQALGQGPEFLTYFQNEAQLDKSGLPSDRFFAERPEGSVSTLKIQRTQQEDSAVYLCASRDRETNEKLFFGSGTQLSVL.

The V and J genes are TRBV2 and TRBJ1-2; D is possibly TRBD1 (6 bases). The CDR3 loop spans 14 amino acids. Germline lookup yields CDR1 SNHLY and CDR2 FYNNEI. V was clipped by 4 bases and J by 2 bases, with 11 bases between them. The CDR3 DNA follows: TGTGCCAGCAGTGTGGACAGACGAAACTATGGCTACACCTTC. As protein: CASSVDRRNYGYTF.

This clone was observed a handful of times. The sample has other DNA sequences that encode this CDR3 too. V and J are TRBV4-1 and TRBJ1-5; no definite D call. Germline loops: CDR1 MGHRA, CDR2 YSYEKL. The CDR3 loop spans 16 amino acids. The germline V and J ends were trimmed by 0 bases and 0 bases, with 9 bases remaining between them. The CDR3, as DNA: TGCGCCAGCAGCCAAGAGGGAGTTGCTAGCAATCAGCCCCAGCATTTT. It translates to CASSQEGVASNQPQHF.

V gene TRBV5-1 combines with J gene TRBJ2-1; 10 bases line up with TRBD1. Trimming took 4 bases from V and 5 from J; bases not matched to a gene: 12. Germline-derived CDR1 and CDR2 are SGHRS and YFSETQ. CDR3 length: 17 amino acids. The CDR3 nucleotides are TGCGCCAGCAGCCCTCTCATCGACAGGGGGCACAACAATGAGCAGTTCTTC. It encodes CASSPLIDRGHNNEQFF. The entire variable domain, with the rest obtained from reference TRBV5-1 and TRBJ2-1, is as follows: KAGVTQTPRYLIKTRGQQVTLSCSPISGHRSVSWYQQTPGQGLQFLFEYFSETQRNKGNFPGRFSGRQFSNSRSEMNVSTLELGDSALYLCASSPLIDRGHNNEQFFGPGTRLTVL.

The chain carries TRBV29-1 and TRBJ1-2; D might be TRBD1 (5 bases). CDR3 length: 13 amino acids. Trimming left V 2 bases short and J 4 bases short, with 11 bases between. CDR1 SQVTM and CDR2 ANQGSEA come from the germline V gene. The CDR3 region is CSVEFGRAYGYTF. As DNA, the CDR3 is TGCAGCGTTGAATTCGGCAGGGCCTATGGCTACACCTTC.

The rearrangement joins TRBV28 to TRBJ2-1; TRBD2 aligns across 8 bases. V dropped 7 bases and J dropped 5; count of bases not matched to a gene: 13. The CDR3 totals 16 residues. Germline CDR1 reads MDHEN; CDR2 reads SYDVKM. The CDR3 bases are TGTGCCAGCACCCTCGTGCCGGGACTAGGCCACAATGAGCAGTTCTTC. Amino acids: CASTLVPGLGHNEQFF.

Here the CDR3 DNA reads TGTGCCAGCAGCCCTCAGGGCTTTATCGGAAATTCACCCCTCCACTTT. The encoded protein is CASSPQGFIGNSPLHF. V and J are TRBV11-2 and TRBJ1-6; weak D call: TRBD1 (5 bases). The CDR3 runs to 16 residues. Per the germline V gene, CDR1 is SGHAT and CDR2 is FQNNGV. V lost 5 bases, J lost 7 bases, and 18 bases lay in between. The whole variable domain, filled in from reference TRBV11-2 and TRBJ1-6, reads EAGVAQSPRYKIIEKRQSVAFWCNPISGHATLYWYQQILGQGPKLLIQFQNNGVVDDSQLPKDRFSAERLKGVDSTLKIQPAKLEDSAVYLCASSPQGFIGNSPLHFGNGTRLTVT.

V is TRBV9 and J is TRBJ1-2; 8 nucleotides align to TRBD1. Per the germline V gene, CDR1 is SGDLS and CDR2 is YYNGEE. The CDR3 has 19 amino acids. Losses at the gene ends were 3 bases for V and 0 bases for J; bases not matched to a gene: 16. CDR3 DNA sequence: TGTGCCAGCAGCGGGACAGGGCTAGGGGGTAGGAGAGCTAACTATGGCTACACCTTC. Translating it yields CASSGTGLGGRRANYGYTF. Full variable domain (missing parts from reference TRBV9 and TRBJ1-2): DSGVTQTPKHLITATGQRVTLRCSPRSGDLSVYWYQQSLDQGLQFLIQYYNGEERAKGNILERFSAQQFPDLHSELNLSSLELGDSALYFCASSGTGLGGRRANYGYTFGSGTRLTVV.

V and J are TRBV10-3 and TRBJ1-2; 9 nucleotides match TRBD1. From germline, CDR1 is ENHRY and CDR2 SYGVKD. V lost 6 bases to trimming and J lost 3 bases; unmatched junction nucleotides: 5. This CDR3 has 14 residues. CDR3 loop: CAIRPGQGYYGYTF. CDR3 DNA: TGTGCCATCAGACCCGGACAGGGGTACTATGGCTACACCTTC.

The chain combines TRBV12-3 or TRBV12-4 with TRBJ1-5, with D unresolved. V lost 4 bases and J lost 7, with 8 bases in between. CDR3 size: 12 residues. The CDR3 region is CASSSQRQPQHF. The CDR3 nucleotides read TGTGCCAGCAGTTCCCAGCGACAGCCCCAGCATTTT.

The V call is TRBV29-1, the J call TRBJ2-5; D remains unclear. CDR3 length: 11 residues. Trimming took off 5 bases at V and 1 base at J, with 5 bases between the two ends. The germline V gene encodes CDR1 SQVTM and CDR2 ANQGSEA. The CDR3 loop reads CSVLFQETQYF. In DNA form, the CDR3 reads TGCAGCGTTCTCTTCCAAGAGACCCAGTACTTC.

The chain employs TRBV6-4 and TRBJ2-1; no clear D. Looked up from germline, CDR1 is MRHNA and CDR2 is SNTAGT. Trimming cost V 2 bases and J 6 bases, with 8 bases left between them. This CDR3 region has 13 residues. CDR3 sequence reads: CASSDVYTNEQFF. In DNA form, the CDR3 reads TGTGCCAGCAGTGACGTGTATACCAATGAGCAGTTCTTC.

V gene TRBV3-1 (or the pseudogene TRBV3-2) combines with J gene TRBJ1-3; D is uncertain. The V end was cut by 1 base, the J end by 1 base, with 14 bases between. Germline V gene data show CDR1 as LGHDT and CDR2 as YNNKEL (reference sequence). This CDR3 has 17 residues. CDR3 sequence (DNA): TGTGCCAGCAGCCAAGTCCACCGCATTGCTTCTGGAAACACCATATATTTT. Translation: CASSQVHRIASGNTIYF.

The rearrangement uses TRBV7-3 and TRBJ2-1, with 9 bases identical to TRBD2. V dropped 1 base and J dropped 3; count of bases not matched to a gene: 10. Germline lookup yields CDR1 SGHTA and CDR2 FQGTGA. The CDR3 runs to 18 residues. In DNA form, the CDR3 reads TGTGCCAGCAGCTTAAAAGGTCATAGCGGGGGCCTCTACAATGAGCAGTTCTTC. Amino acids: CASSLKGHSGGLYNEQFF.

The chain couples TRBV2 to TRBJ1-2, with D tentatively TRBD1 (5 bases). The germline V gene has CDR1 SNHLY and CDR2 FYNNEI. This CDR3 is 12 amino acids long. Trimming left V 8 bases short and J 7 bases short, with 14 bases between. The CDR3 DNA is TGTGCCAGCGTCTTTCAGGGCTCTGGCTACACCTTC. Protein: CASVFQGSGYTF.

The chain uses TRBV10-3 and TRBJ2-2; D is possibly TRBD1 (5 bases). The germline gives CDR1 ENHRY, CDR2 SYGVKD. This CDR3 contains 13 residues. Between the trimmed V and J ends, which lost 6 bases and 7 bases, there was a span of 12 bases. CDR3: CAIRGLGDGELFF. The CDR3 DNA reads TGTGCCATCAGGGGCTTAGGGGACGGGGAGCTGTTTTTT.